This T cell receptor (beta chain) was retrieved from a study of vaccination and CD4 T cells after COVID-19. Study at large: Post-vaccine specimens were obtained a median 72 days after dose two (range 14 to 241). Overlapping spike pools from SARS-CoV-2 and HCoV-NL63, HCoV-OC43 and HCoV-229E served as culture stimuli.

This CDR3 comprises 15 residues. Germline-derived CDR1 and CDR2 are SGHTA and FQGNSA. V was pared by 5 bases and J by 5 bases, with 18 bases between. Treatment indicated: roughly 11-day PBMC culture with coronavirus spike peptide pools or control peptides (ViraFEST assay). T cells were expanded with peptide pools, and expanded clonotypes were identified by TCR sequencing. At the Johns Hopkins FTIC core, DNA taken from cultured CD4+ T cells was sequenced by way of the Oncomine TCR Beta short-read assay. TCRdb reprocessed the PCR reads via MiXCR and lists one record per CDR3 protein. Seen here are 10,000 to 15,000 distinct CDR3 sequences, 45% to 65% observed once, and the top ten hold roughly 28%. In regard to this clonotype: What it recognizes is unknown.

The V call is TRBV7-2, the J call TRBJ1-2; D not resolved. The material sequenced was CD4+ T cells from blood, cultured in vitro. This receptor was identified in a human donor who had recovered from COVID-19. CDR3 loop: CASSEDVSLLYGYTF. The CDR3 nucleotides read TGTGCCAGCAGCGAAGACGTCTCCCTCCTATATGGCTACACCTTC.